Included here is one T cell receptor beta chain sequence, with context. Per the study methods: Amplification of reference gene primers provided the estimated nucleated cell counts. Sequenced by immunoSEQ multiplex PCR; TCRdb stores in-frame clones only, minus some. V and J calls and clone size are copied from that table; D and trimming were computed from the DNA. The sample lists approximately 100,000 clones; roughly 80% were seen once. The CDR3 loop spans 13 amino acids. The germline V gene has CDR1 GTSNPN and CDR2 SVGIG (reference sequence). The V gene lost 3 bases and the J gene lost 6 bases, with 14 bases spanning the gap. This sample was taken from a study of blood T cell repertoires in COVID-19. About the study: Sites in the United States, Italy and Spain provided acute and convalescent COVID-19 samples. Nucleic acid was either cDNA or gDNA, and it came from T cells, B-cell-depleted T cells, or PBMCs.

Sequenced: peripheral blood. The genes are TRBV30 and TRBJ1-1; tentative D call: TRBD1 (5 bases). This TCR was sampled from a man aged 55 to 70 with acute or convalescent COVID-19. CDR3: CAWREGWGAEAFF. The CDR3 bases are TGTGCCTGGAGGGAGGGGTGGGGTGCTGAAGCTTTCTTT.